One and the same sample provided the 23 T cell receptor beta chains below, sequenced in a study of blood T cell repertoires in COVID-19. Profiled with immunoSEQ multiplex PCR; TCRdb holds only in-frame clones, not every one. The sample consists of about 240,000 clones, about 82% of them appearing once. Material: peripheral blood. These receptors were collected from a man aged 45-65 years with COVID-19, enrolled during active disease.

This chain's CDR3 is CSASTSVDEQYF. DNA of the CDR3: TGCAGTGCTAGTACCAGCGTAGACGAGCAGTACTTC. This chain joins TRBV20-1 and TRBJ2-7; no reliable D call. The V end was cut by 3 bases, the J end by 5 bases, with 11 bases between. CDR1 and CDR2 (germline): DFQATT, SNEGSKA (reference sequence). CDR3 length: 12 amino acids.

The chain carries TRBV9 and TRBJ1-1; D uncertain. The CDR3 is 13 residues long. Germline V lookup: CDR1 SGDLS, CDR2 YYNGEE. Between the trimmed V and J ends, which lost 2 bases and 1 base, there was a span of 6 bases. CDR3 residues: CASSVAQNTEAFF. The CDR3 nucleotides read TGTGCCAGCAGCGTTGCGCAGAACACTGAAGCTTTCTTT.

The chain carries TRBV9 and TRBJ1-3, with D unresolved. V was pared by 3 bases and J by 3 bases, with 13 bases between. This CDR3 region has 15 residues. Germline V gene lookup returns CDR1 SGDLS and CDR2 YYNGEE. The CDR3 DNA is TGTGCCAGCAGCGCATGGGCGATGGGTGGAAACACCATATATTTT. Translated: CASSAWAMGGNTIYF.

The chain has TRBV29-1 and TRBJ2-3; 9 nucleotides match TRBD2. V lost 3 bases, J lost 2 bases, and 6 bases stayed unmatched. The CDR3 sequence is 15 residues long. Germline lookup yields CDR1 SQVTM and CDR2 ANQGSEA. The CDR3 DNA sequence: TGCAGCGTTGAGGGGCTAGCGGGGTTCACAGATACGCAGTATTTT. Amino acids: CSVEGLAGFTDTQYF.

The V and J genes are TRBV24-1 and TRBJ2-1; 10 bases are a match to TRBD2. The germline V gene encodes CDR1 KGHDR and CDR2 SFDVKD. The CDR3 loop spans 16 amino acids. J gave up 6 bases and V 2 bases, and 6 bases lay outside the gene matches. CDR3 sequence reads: CATSDSSSGGANEQFF. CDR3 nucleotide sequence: TGTGCCACCAGTGATTCATCGAGCGGGGGGGCCAATGAGCAGTTCTTC.

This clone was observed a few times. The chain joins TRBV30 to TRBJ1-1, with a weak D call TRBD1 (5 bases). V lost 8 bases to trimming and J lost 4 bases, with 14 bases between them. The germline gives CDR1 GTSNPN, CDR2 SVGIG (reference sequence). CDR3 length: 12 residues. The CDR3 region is CAGGLLGTEAFF. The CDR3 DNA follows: TGTGCCGGGGGACTGCTCGGCACTGAAGCTTTCTTT.

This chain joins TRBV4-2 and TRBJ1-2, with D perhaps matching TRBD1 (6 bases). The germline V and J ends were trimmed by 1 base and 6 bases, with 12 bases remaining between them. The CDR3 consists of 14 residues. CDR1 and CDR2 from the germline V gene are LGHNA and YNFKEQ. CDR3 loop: CASSQGGRGDGYTF. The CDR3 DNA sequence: TGTGCCAGCAGCCAAGGGGGCAGGGGCGATGGCTACACCTTC.

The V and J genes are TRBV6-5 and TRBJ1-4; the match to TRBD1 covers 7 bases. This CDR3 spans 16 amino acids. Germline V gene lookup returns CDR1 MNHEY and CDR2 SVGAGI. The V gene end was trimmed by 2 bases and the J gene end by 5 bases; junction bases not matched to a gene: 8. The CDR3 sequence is CASSYAYRGSNEKLFF. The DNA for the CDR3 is TGTGCCAGCAGTTACGCGTACAGGGGTTCGAATGAAAAACTGTTTTTT.

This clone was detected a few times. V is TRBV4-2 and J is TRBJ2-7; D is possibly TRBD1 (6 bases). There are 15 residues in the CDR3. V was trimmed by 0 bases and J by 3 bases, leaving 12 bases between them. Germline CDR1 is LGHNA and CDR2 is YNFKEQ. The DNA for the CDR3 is TGTGCCAGCAGCCAAGATTCGGGACACATCTACGAGCAGTACTTC. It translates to CASSQDSGHIYEQYF.

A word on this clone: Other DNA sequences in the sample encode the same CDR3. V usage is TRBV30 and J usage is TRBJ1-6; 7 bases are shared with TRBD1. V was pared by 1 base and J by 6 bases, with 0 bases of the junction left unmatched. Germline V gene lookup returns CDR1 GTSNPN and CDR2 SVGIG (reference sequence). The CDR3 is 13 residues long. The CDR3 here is CAWSGTGNSPLHF. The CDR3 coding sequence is TGTGCCTGGAGTGGGACAGGTAATTCACCCCTCCACTTT. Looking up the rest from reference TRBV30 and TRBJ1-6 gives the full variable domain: SQTIHQWPATLVQPVGSPLSLECTVEGTSNPNLYWYRQAAGRGLQLLFYSVGIGQISSEVPQNLSASRPQDRQFILSSKKLLLSDSGFYLCAWSGTGNSPLHFGNGTRLTVT.

CDR3 bases: TGTGCCAGCTCTCCTGGGGGGTCGGTACAAGAGACCCAGTACTTC. As protein: CASSPGGSVQETQYF. The chain carries TRBV18 and TRBJ2-5; a weak D match, TRBD2 (6 bases). Trimming shortened V by 6 bases and J by 2 bases, and 16 bases separated the two germline ends. The CDR3 has 15 residues. In germline, CDR1 is KGHSH, CDR2 LQKENI.

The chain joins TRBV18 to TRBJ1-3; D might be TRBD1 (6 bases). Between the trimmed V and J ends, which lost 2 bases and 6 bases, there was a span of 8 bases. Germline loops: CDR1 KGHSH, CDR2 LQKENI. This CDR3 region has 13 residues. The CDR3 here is CASSPGQTNTIYF. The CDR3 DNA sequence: TGTGCCAGCTCACCAGGACAGACAAACACCATATATTTT.

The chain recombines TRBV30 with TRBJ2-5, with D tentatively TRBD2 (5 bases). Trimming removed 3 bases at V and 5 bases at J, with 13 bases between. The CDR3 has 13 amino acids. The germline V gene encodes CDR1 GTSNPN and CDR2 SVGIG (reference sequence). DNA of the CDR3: TGTGCCTGGAGCCGCGGGTTCGTGGAGACCCAGTACTTC. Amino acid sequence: CAWSRGFVETQYF.

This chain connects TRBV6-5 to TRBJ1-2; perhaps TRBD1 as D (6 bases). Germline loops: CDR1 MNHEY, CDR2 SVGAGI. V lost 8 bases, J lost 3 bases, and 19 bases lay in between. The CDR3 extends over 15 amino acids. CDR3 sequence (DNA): TGTGCCAGCGGATCGAGGGGGAGTCAGGACTATGGCTACACCTTC. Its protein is CASGSRGSQDYGYTF.

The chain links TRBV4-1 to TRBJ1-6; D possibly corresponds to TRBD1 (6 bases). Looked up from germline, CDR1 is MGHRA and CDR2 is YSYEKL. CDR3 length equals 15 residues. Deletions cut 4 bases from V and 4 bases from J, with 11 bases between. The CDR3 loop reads CASSLRDTYNSPLHF. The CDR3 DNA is TGCGCCAGCAGCCTCCGGGACACATATAATTCACCCCTCCACTTT.

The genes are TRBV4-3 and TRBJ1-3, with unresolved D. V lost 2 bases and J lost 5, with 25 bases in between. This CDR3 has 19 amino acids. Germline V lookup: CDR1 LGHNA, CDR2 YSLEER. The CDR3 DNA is TGCGCCAGCAGCCAAACCGTCGGCGGAACGAATACTAAGCGAAACACCATATATTTT. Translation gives CASSQTVGGTNTKRNTIYF.

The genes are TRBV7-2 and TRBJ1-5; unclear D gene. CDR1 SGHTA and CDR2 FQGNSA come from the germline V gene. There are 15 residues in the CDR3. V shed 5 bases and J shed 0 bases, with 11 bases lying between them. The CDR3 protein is CASSPHGVSNQPQHF. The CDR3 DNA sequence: TGTGCCAGCAGCCCACACGGGGTTAGCAATCAGCCCCAGCATTTT.

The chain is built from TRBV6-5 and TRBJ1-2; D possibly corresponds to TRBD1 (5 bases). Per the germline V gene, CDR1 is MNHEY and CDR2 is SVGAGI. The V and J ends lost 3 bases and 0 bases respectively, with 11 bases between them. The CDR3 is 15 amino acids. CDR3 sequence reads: CASSYADNTNYGYTF. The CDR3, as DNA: TGTGCCAGCAGTTATGCGGACAACACTAACTATGGCTACACCTTC.

CDR3 DNA: TGTGCCAGTAGTATGACAGGGGGCCGGTCGAACACTGAAGCTTTCTTT. Translated, it gives CASSMTGGRSNTEAFF. This rearrangement joins TRBV19 to TRBJ1-1; the match to TRBD1 covers 10 bases. The J segment lost 1 base and the V segment lost 3 bases, leaving 5 bases of the junction unmatched. The germline V gene encodes CDR1 LNHDA and CDR2 SQIVND (reference sequence). The CDR3 length is 16 residues.

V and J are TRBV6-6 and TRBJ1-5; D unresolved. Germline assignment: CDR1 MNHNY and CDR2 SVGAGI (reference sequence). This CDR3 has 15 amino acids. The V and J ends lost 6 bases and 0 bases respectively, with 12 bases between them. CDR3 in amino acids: CASSNTADSNQPQHF. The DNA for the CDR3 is TGTGCCAGCAGCAACACCGCAGATAGCAATCAGCCCCAGCATTTT.

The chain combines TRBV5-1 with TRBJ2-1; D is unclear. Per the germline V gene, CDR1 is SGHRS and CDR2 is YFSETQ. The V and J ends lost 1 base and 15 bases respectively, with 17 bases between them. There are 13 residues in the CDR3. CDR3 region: CASSLPPTPYLFF. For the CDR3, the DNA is TGCGCCAGCAGCTTGCCACCAACGCCCTATTTGTTCTTC.

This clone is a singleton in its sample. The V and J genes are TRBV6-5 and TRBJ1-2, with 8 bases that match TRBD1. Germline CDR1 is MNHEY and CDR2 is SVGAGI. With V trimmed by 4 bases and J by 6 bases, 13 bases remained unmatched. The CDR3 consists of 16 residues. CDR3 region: CASSSPRTGKGDGYTF. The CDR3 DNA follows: TGTGCCAGCAGTTCCCCCCGGACAGGGAAGGGCGATGGCTACACCTTC.

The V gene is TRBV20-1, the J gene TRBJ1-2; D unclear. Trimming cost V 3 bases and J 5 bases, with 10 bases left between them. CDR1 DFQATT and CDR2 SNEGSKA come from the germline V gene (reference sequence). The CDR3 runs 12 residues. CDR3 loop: CSASLGVYGYTF. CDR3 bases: TGCAGTGCTAGTCTAGGAGTATATGGCTACACCTTC.